A single sample is the source of the 30 T cell receptor beta chains below, sequenced in a study of cytotoxic CD8 clonotypes in ibrutinib-treated CLL. This table comes from immunoSEQ multiplex PCR, and its TCRdb copy is limited to in-frame clones, with some not included. This sample has about 17,000 clones, with 55% to 80% found just once. The sequencing here drew on PBMCs, taken after 12 months of ibrutinib treatment. The receptor source for this set is a human donor with chronic lymphocytic leukemia.

This clone has a single count. This chain uses TRBV7-3 with TRBJ2-1; D call uncertain. CDR3 length equals 16 residues. Trimming pared 3 bases from V and 0 bases from J, leaving 12 bases between. Germline V gene sequence: CDR1 SGHTA, CDR2 FQGTGA. This CDR3 reads CASSLVGGYSYNEQFF. The CDR3 DNA is TGTGCCAGCAGCTTGGTTGGCGGATACTCCTACAATGAGCAGTTCTTC.

V is TRBV7-8 and J is TRBJ2-1, with 7 nucleotides matching TRBD2. CDR3 length: 15 residues. Unmatched junction bases numbered 5, after V lost 5 bases and J lost 1 base. Germline V lookup: CDR1 SGHVS, CDR2 FQNEAQ. The CDR3 nucleotides read TGTGCCAGCAGCGATAGGACTAGTTCCTACAATGAGCAGTTCTTC. Its translation is CASSDRTSSYNEQFF.

The chain is built from TRBV29-1 and TRBJ1-5, with D perhaps matching TRBD1 (6 bases). V was cut by 6 bases and J by 9 bases, with 15 bases left in between. The CDR3 is 12 amino acids. Per the germline V gene, CDR1 is SQVTM and CDR2 is ANQGSEA. The chain's CDR3 is CSVGHHLGPQHF. DNA of the CDR3: TGCAGCGTGGGACACCACCTCGGGCCCCAGCATTTT.

This clone was recorded only once. The chain links TRBV18 to TRBJ2-3; D call uncertain. The germline V gene has CDR1 KGHSH and CDR2 LQKENI. Between the trimmed V and J ends, which lost 0 bases and 1 base, there was a span of 5 bases. CDR3 length: 14 residues. The CDR3 DNA follows: TGTGCCAGCTCACCACCAGGGCGCACAGATACGCAGTATTTT. Translation gives CASSPPGRTDTQYF.

The V and J genes are TRBV7-9 and TRBJ1-5, with D perhaps matching TRBD1 (5 bases). The ends were cut back, 1 base at V and 6 bases at J, with 10 bases in the middle. Germline assignment: CDR1 SEHNR and CDR2 FQNEAQ (reference sequence). CDR3 length: 14 amino acids. CDR3 coding DNA: TGTGCCAGCAGCTTAGAAGGGACGGGTCAGCCCCAGCATTTT. It translates to CASSLEGTGQPQHF.

This chain uses TRBV19 with TRBJ1-2; the D gene is possibly TRBD1 (6 bases). Germline V lookup: CDR1 LNHDA, CDR2 SQIVND (reference sequence). CDR3 size: 17 residues. Trimming left V 1 base short and J 3 bases short, with 18 bases between. The CDR3 coding sequence is TGTGCCAGTAGTATAGTCGGCAGGGGACCGTCTGACTATGGCTACACCTTC. Its protein is CASSIVGRGPSDYGYTF.

V and J are TRBV25-1 and TRBJ2-3; unclear D gene. Trimming stripped 1 base from V and 3 bases from J, with 5 bases between. Germline-derived CDR1 and CDR2 are MGHDK and SYGVNS. CDR3 size: 13 residues. CDR3 sequence reads: CASSESTTDTQYF. As DNA, the CDR3 is TGTGCCAGCAGTGAATCTACGACAGATACGCAGTATTTT. The whole variable domain, remainder taken from reference TRBV25-1 and TRBJ2-3, is EADIYQTPRYLVIGTGKKITLECSQTMGHDKMYWYQQDPGMELHLIHYSYGVNSTEKGDLSSESTVSRIRTEHFPLTLESARPSHTSQYLCASSESTTDTQYFGPGTRLTVL.

The gene calls are TRBV28 and TRBJ2-7; 8 bases are a match to TRBD1. Germline assignment: CDR1 MDHEN and CDR2 SYDVKM. The CDR3 covers 18 residues. V dropped 5 bases and J dropped 0; count of bases not matched to a gene: 15. CDR3 bases: TGTGCCAGCAGTCCGCCCCTCGGACAGGGCCTTTTCTCCTACGAGCAGTACTTC. The encoded protein is CASSPPLGQGLFSYEQYF.

The rearrangement uses TRBV7-2 and TRBJ2-1; D unclear. V lost 3 bases and J lost 1, with 4 bases in between. The germline V gene encodes CDR1 SGHTA and CDR2 FQGNSA. The length of the CDR3 is 13 residues. CDR3 region: CASSLASYNEQFF. The CDR3 DNA is TGTGCCAGCAGCTTGGCGTCCTACAATGAGCAGTTCTTC.

This clone has only a few counts. The junction does not match germline at one end; this may be a read error. V and J are TRBV29-1 and TRBJ1-3; 7 positions agree with TRBD1. Germline-derived CDR1 and CDR2 are SQVTM and ANQGSEA. The CDR3 is made up of 13 amino acids. The CDR3 nucleotides read TGCAGCGTAGAAGACAGGGCTGGAAACACCATATATTTT. Amino acid sequence: CSVEDRAGNTIYF.

This clone appeared a few times. The V gene is TRBV7-9, the J gene TRBJ2-1; no clear D. From germline, CDR1 is SEHNR and CDR2 FQNEAQ (reference sequence). This CDR3 is 12 amino acids long. Trimming took 5 bases from V and 5 from J, leaving 7 bases between them. As DNA, the CDR3 is TGTGCCAGCAGCCGGACCGACAATGAGCAGTTCTTC. Translation: CASSRTDNEQFF.

J is TRBJ1-2 and V is TRBV7-2, with D possibly being TRBD1 (6 bases). There are 14 residues in the CDR3. Germline lookup yields CDR1 SGHTA and CDR2 FQGNSA. The V end lost 2 bases, the J end lost 6 bases, and 13 bases lay between the germline ends. Here the CDR3 reads CASSLYMGAHGYTF. Written as DNA, the CDR3 is TGTGCCAGCAGCTTATATATGGGGGCCCATGGCTACACCTTC.

This clone was seen only once. This chain uses TRBV7-8 with TRBJ2-7, with 8 bases fitting TRBD1. The CDR3 consists of 14 residues. V gave up 3 bases and J gave up 3 bases; unmatched junction bases: 4. CDR1 SGHVS and CDR2 FQNEAQ come from the germline V gene. CDR3 protein: CASSLGQVDYEQYF. CDR3 nucleotides: TGTGCCAGCAGCTTGGGACAGGTCGACTACGAGCAGTACTTC.

The chain carries TRBV28 and TRBJ2-3; D uncertain. V lost 7 bases to trimming and J lost 0 bases, with 11 bases between them. Per germline, CDR1 MDHEN and CDR2 SYDVKM. This CDR3 spans 14 amino acids. The CDR3 here is CASMLGTSTDTQYF. CDR3 sequence (DNA): TGTGCCAGCATGCTCGGAACTAGCACAGATACGCAGTATTTT.

The chain combines TRBV11-2 with TRBJ2-3; TRBD2 matches at 8 bases. The CDR3 contains 14 residues. The trim removed 4 bases at V and 5 bases at J, leaving 5 bases unmatched. Per the germline V gene, CDR1 is SGHAT and CDR2 is FQNNGV. The CDR3 region has the DNA TGTGCCAGCAGCTCGGGACTAGTTGGAGATACGCAGTATTTT. Protein: CASSSGLVGDTQYF. Combining the CDR3 with reference TRBV11-2 and TRBJ2-3 gives the whole variable domain EAGVAQSPRYKIIEKRQSVAFWCNPISGHATLYWYQQILGQGPKLLIQFQNNGVVDDSQLPKDRFSAERLKGVDSTLKIQPAKLEDSAVYLCASSSGLVGDTQYFGPGTRLTVL.

In this sample, this clone turned up a few times. CDR3: CAIRWDRDSYEQFF. The CDR3 DNA follows: TGTGCCATCAGATGGGACAGGGACTCGTATGAGCAGTTCTTC. This chain joins TRBV10-3 and TRBJ2-1; TRBD1 matches at 9 bases. This CDR3 contains 14 residues. The V gene's germline CDR1 is ENHRY and CDR2 SYGVKD. J gave up 8 bases and V 6 bases, and 8 bases lay outside the gene matches.

The V gene is TRBV29-1, the J gene TRBJ2-3; D is undetermined. Germline loops: CDR1 SQVTM, CDR2 ANQGSEA. Trimming pared 3 bases from V and 7 bases from J, leaving 11 bases between. The length of the CDR3 is 12 residues. The chain's CDR3 is CSVDSSANTQYF. CDR3 nucleotide sequence: TGCAGCGTTGATTCGTCTGCAAATACGCAGTATTTT.

The chain has TRBV18 and TRBJ2-7, with 12 bases that match TRBD2. From germline, CDR1 is KGHSH and CDR2 LQKENI. This CDR3 has 15 amino acids. After removal of 2 bases from V and 4 bases from J, the junction contained 3 bases not matched to a gene. In DNA, the CDR3 is TGTGCCAGCTCACCAACGGGACTAGCGGGTTACGAGCAGTACTTC. It translates to CASSPTGLAGYEQYF.

The V call is TRBV27, the J call TRBJ2-2, with D tentatively TRBD2 (5 bases). The CDR3 consists of 15 residues. V gave up 2 bases and J gave up 3 bases, with 10 bases separating them. Germline V gene data show CDR1 as MNHEY and CDR2 as SMNVEV (reference sequence). The CDR3 sequence: CASSLRLAHTGELFF. Written as DNA, the CDR3 is TGTGCCAGCAGTTTACGGCTAGCTCACACCGGGGAGCTGTTTTTT.

In its sample, this clone ranks as large (0.1 to 1%). The chain joins TRBV28 to TRBJ2-3, with D unclear. This CDR3 region has 14 residues. The ends were cut back, 3 bases at V and 3 bases at J, with 10 bases in the middle. Germline CDR1 and CDR2: MDHEN and SYDVKM. The CDR3 DNA reads as TGTGCCAGCAGTTTCCCAGACTTTACAGATACGCAGTATTTT. Amino acids: CASSFPDFTDTQYF.

A single count supports this clone. This chain links TRBV7-8 with TRBJ1-2, with 11 bases matching TRBD1. V shed 4 bases and J 6 bases; nucleotides not matched to a gene: 13. This CDR3 is built from 17 residues. CDR1 and CDR2 from the germline V gene are SGHVS and FQNEAQ. The CDR3 protein is CASSSQGQGAGYHGYTF. CDR3 sequence (DNA): TGTGCCAGCAGCTCCCAAGGACAGGGGGCAGGTTATCATGGCTACACCTTC.

This clone was picked up one time. V is TRBV14 and J is TRBJ2-5; D not certain. Germline assignment: CDR1 SGHDN and CDR2 FVKESK. V was shortened by 5 bases and J by 4 bases, with 5 bases between the two germline ends. This CDR3 spans 11 amino acids. The CDR3 loop is CASSIRETQYF. In nucleotides, the CDR3 is TGTGCCAGCAGCATTCGAGAGACCCAGTACTTC. Drawing the rest from reference TRBV14 and TRBJ2-5, the complete variable domain is EAGVTQFPSHSVIEKGQTVTLRCDPISGHDNLYWYRRVMGKEIKFLLHFVKESKQDESGMPNNRFLAERTGGTYSTLKVQPAELEDSGVYFCASSIRETQYFGPGTRLLVL.

This clone was seen a few times. The chain has TRBV7-9 and TRBJ2-2; no clear D. Trimming left V 2 bases short and J 6 bases short, with 10 bases between. Germline loops: CDR1 SEHNR, CDR2 FQNEAQ (reference sequence). The CDR3 runs to 14 residues. The CDR3 sequence is CASSLLGSAGELFF. The CDR3 DNA follows: TGTGCCAGCAGCTTACTGGGATCTGCCGGGGAGCTGTTTTTT. The entire variable domain, with the rest obtained from reference TRBV7-9 and TRBJ2-2, is as follows: DTGVSQNPRHKITKRGQNVTFRCDPISEHNRLYWYRQTLGQGPEFLTYFQNEAQLEKSRLLSDRFSAERPKGSFSTLEIQRTEQGDSAMYLCASSLLGSAGELFFGEGSRLTVL.

This clone occurred a few times. V gene TRBV19 combines with J gene TRBJ1-1; D ambiguous. CDR3 length equals 14 residues. CDR1 and CDR2 (germline): LNHDA, SQIVND (reference sequence). Trimming took off 6 bases at V and 1 base at J, with 12 bases between the two ends. CDR3 amino acids: CASSVSFPNTEAFF. The DNA of the CDR3 is TGTGCCAGTAGCGTCTCATTCCCGAACACTGAAGCTTTCTTT.

This chain uses TRBV5-1 with TRBJ2-1; D gene uncertain. The germline V and J ends were trimmed by 0 bases and 6 bases, with 16 bases remaining between them. CDR3 length: 16 amino acids. CDR1 and CDR2 (germline): SGHRS, YFSETQ. The CDR3 DNA is TGCGCCAGCAGCTTGGCTATTAGCTCCCCGATCAATGAGCAGTTCTTC. This gives the protein CASSLAISSPINEQFF.

This sequence joins TRBV6-6 and TRBJ1-5; D gene unclear. Trimming took 0 bases from V and 0 from J, leaving 9 bases between them. The CDR3 is 16 residues long. Germline values: CDR1 MNHNY, CDR2 SVGAGI (reference sequence). CDR3 coding DNA: TGTGCCAGCAGTTACTCGTCCGCAAATAGCAATCAGCCCCAGCATTTT. The encoded protein is CASSYSSANSNQPQHF.

As regards this clone: A read error may produce the germline difference seen at one junction end. V gene TRBV28 combines with J gene TRBJ2-3; no definite D call. The CDR3 sequence is 15 residues long. Germline CDR1 MDHEN, CDR2 SYDVKM. This chain's CDR3 is CASSLFRVSKDTQYF. The CDR3 DNA is TGTGCCAGCAGTTTATTCAGAGTCAGCAAAGATACGCAGTATTTT.

This chain uses TRBV7-9 with TRBJ2-2; tentative D call: TRBD2 (6 bases). V shed 2 bases and J shed 1 base, with 8 bases lying between them. The CDR3 sequence is 15 residues long. CDR1 SEHNR and CDR2 FQNEAQ come from the germline V gene (reference sequence). This chain's CDR3 is CASSLMRENTGELFF. The DNA of the CDR3 is TGTGCCAGCAGCTTAATGCGGGAGAACACCGGGGAGCTGTTTTTT.

J is TRBJ1-4 and V is TRBV5-4; TRBD1 aligns across 7 bases. Germline V lookup: CDR1 SGHNT, CDR2 YYREEE (reference sequence). This CDR3 is built from 13 residues. V dropped 10 bases and J dropped 4; count of bases not matched to a gene: 7. CDR3 region: CAVEGGNNEKLFF. The CDR3, as DNA: TGTGCCGTGGAAGGGGGCAATAATGAAAAACTGTTTTTT.

The chain links TRBV6-5 to TRBJ1-1; 9 nucleotides agree with TRBD1. This CDR3 comprises 15 residues. Trimming at V came to 7 bases and at J to 8 bases, leaving 14 bases not matched to a gene. The germline CDR1 and CDR2 sequences are MNHEY and SVGAGI. The CDR3 DNA follows: TGTGCCAGCACCGTGGGTGGGACAGGGAAAGGAGAAGCTTTCTTT. Residues: CASTVGGTGKGEAFF.